This T cell receptor (beta chain) was retrieved from a study of blood T cell repertoires in COVID-19. Study-wide context: Researchers got acute and convalescent COVID-19 samples from the United States, Italy and Spain.

This CDR3 is built from 14 residues. Trimming pared 0 bases from V and 3 bases from J, leaving 9 bases between. The germline CDR1 and CDR2 sequences are SGHNT and YENEEA. Some clones are missing from TCRdb's copy, which holds only in-frame ones; the method was immunoSEQ multiplex PCR. The repertoire has 55,000 or so clones, roughly 80% of them found once; the top ten carry 5.5% to 7%. The rearrangement links TRBV11-3 to TRBJ2-7, with D possibly TRBD2 on 6 matching bases. This TCR was sampled from a human donor in a cohort sampled during active or convalescent COVID-19. The sample taken for sequencing was peripheral blood. CDR3 amino acids: CASSLEGGNYEQYF. In nucleotides, the CDR3 is TGTGCCAGCAGCTTAGAAGGCGGGAACTACGAGCAGTACTTC.